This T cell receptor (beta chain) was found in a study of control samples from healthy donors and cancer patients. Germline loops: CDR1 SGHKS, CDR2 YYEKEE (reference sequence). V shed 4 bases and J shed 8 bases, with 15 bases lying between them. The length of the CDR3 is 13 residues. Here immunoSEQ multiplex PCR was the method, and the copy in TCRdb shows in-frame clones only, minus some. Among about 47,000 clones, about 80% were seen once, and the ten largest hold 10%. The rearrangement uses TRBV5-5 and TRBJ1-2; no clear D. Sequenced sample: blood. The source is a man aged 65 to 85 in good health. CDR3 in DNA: TGTGCCAGCAGCGTACGCCCATTTACCGGCTACACCTTC. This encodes CASSVRPFTGYTF.